The TCR beta chain under discussion was sequenced for a study of blood T cell repertoires in COVID-19. Across the whole study: From the United States, Italy and Spain came samples of acute and convalescent COVID-19. T cells, B-cell-depleted T cells, or PBMCs supplied cDNA or gDNA.

In the authors' workflow: Nucleated cell number was recorded as an estimate derived from reference gene primer amplification. Only in-frame clones appear in the TCRdb table, and some are missing; sequencing was by immunoSEQ multiplex PCR. The V and J calls and clone size come from that table; D and trimming were worked out from the DNA. This table has about 23,000 clones, around 84% appearing once. This clone showed up just once. Unmatched junction bases numbered 5, after V lost 6 bases and J lost 0 bases. CDR3 size: 14 residues. Germline V gene data show CDR1 as SQVTM and CDR2 as ANQGSEA. The V gene is TRBV29-1, the J gene TRBJ1-1; 9 bases are shared with TRBD1. The sequenced sample consisted of peripheral blood. The source is a woman of 80 years or more with acute or convalescent COVID-19. CDR3 sequence (DNA): TGCAGCGTGGGGACAGGGACGATGAACACTGAAGCTTTCTTT. Translation: CSVGTGTMNTEAFF.